These T cell receptor beta chains were read from a single sample in a study of blood T cell repertoires in COVID-19. The repertoire was sequenced with immunoSEQ multiplex PCR; TCRdb's copy has only in-frame clones and lacks some. The top ten clones hold about 22% of a sample with approximately 190,000 clones, 70% to 90% of them seen once. Sequencing was done on a sample of peripheral blood. These receptors came from a man aged 55 to 70 with active or convalescent COVID-19. The CDR3 runs from the conserved cysteine through the conserved F or W. D genes are given only for firm matches. Clone size is not always given. Where it is, it says once, few, many or a class for expanded clones.

DNA	CDR3	V	J	D	length	size
TGTGCCAGCAGTTTTGGAGGAGACCATAGCAATCAGCCCCAGCATTTT	CASSFGGDHSNQPQHF	TRBV2	TRBJ1-5	NA	16	NA
TGTGCCAGCAGCTTAGACAGGGAGGGATTTCAGCCCCAGCATTTT	CASSLDREGFQPQHF	TRBV7-2	TRBJ1-5	NA	15	NA
TGCGCCAGCAGCTTGGGTCAGAGGATCACCGGGGAGCTGTTTTTT	CASSLGQRITGELFF	TRBV5-1	TRBJ2-2	NA	15	NA
TGTGCCTGGCAGACAGGGGGCACAGATACGCAGTATTTT	CAWQTGGTDTQYF	TRBV30	TRBJ2-3	TRBD1	13	NA
TGTGCCAGCAGTGCTAACCCCCCGCCTTACGGGGAGCTGTTTTTT	CASSANPPPYGELFF	TRBV2	TRBJ2-2	NA	15	once
TGCGCCAGCAGCTTGGAGGGGACAGGGGACGAGCAGTACTTC	CASSLEGTGDEQYF	TRBV5-1	TRBJ2-7	TRBD1	14	NA
TGCGCCAGCAGCTCCAACAGGGGCTCTGGAAACACCATATATTTT	CASSSNRGSGNTIYF	TRBV5-1	TRBJ1-3	TRBD1	15	NA
TGCGCCAGCAGCTTAGCGGGGGGCCGGGATGAGCAGTTCTTC	CASSLAGGRDEQFF	TRBV5-1	TRBJ2-1	TRBD2	14	NA
TGTGCCAGCAGCTTGCCATGGGACAGGGGTCGTCGTAGAGGCTACACCTTC	CASSLPWDRGRRRGYTF	TRBV5-6	TRBJ1-2	TRBD1	17	NA
TGTGCCAGCAGGGCCACTATCAACGAGCAGTACTTC	CASRATINEQYF	TRBV6-7	TRBJ2-7	NA	12	NA
TGTGCCAGCTCACCCTCCCCCGGGGTGAACACTGAAGCTTTCTTT	CASSPSPGVNTEAFF	TRBV18	TRBJ1-1	NA	15	NA
TGTGCCAGCAGCTTAGCGAAGGGGGTTAATGAAAAACTGTTTTTT	CASSLAKGVNEKLFF	TRBV7-9	TRBJ1-4	NA	15	NA
TGTGCCAGCAGCCAAGGATTGACAGGAAGAGGGTCCGGGGAGCTGTTTTTT	CASSQGLTGRGSGELFF	TRBV3-1/TRBV3-2	TRBJ2-2	NA	17	few
TGTGCCAGCAGGGGGCGCGGGACAGGGGGCTACAATGAGCAGTTCTTC	CASRGRGTGGYNEQFF	TRBV28	TRBJ2-1	TRBD1	16	NA
TGTGCCAGCAGTTTACGGACAGGGCTGGACTATGGCTACACCTTC	CASSLRTGLDYGYTF	TRBV6-5	TRBJ1-2	TRBD1	15	NA
TGTGCCAGCAGTTCCCGGGAGACCCAGTACTTC	CASSSRETQYF	TRBV6-5	TRBJ2-5	NA	11	once
TGTGCTAGTGGTCCTCAGTTCGGGGAGCTGTTTTTT	CASGPQFGELFF	TRBV12-5	TRBJ2-2	NA	12	NA
TGTGCCAGCAGCTTTAGCGGCGGGACCTATAATTCACCCCTCCACTTT	CASSFSGGTYNSPLHF	TRBV5-4	TRBJ1-6	NA	16	NA
TGTGCCATCAGTGACACAGGGCCGGGAGATACGCAGTATTTT	CAISDTGPGDTQYF	TRBV10-3	TRBJ2-3	NA	14	NA
TGCGCCAGCAGCCCGGGACTAGCGCGCAATGAGCAGTTCTTC	CASSPGLARNEQFF	TRBV10-2	TRBJ2-1	TRBD2	14	NA
TGTGCCAGCAGCGTCCACCCCTTTCGGGTCAAACGGTCGGGGGCCAACGTCCTGACTTTC	CASSVHPFRVKRSGANVLTF	TRBV21-1	TRBJ2-6	NA	20	once
TGTGCCAGCAGCACGGACAGGGGGCCCTCTAATGAAAAACTGTTTTTT	CASSTDRGPSNEKLFF	TRBV11-2	TRBJ1-4	TRBD1	16	NA